This TCR beta chain was profiled in a study of cytomegalovirus exposure and HLA in healthy donors. PCR used 60 Vbeta primers and 13 Jbeta primers. In the study's own analysis: A later analysis tallied some 84 million unique TCR beta chains, approximately 11 million of them shared. Method: immunoSEQ multiplex PCR; TCRdb's copy keeps in-frame clones and lacks some. Clone size and V and J calls were adopted from that table, with D and trimming inferred from the DNA. The table has around 130,000 clones, over 50% seen once; the top ten hold roughly 8.6%. This clone was observed a single time. Germline CDR1 reads SGHRS; CDR2 reads YFSETQ. The CDR3 runs to 15 residues. Between the trimmed V and J ends, which lost 6 bases and 6 bases, there was a span of 22 bases.

The receptor comes from a woman between 40 and 50 years old in good health and CMV-seropositive. Input material: PBMCs. This rearrangement joins TRBV5-1 to TRBJ2-7, with D tentatively TRBD2 (6 bases). This chain's CDR3 is CASNPNPTSLGEQYF. CDR3 sequence (DNA): TGCGCCAGCAACCCCAACCCAACTAGCTTGGGCGAGCAGTACTTC.